The rows below give T cell receptor beta chains drawn from one sample of a study of cytomegalovirus exposure and HLA in healthy donors. TCRdb keeps only in-frame clones here, not all; method: immunoSEQ multiplex PCR. The repertoire includes some 140,000 clones, roughly three quarters of them detected once, and over 0.9% sits in the top ten. Sequencing used PBMCs. The receptors derive from a woman between 55 and 75 years old in good health and CMV-seronegative. Each CDR3 is given with its conserved first and last residue. D genes are given only for firm matches. Clone size is given for some rows only: seen once, a few or many times, or a class if the clone is expanded.

clone size	V gene	J gene	D gene	CDR3 DNA	CDR3 protein
NA	TRBV5-1	TRBJ1-2	NA	TGCGCCAGCAGCCTGGATCCCCAGGGCACAAACTATGGCTACACCTTC	CASSLDPQGTNYGYTF
NA	TRBV9	TRBJ1-1	NA	TGTGCCAGCAGCGTAGTTGGGGGGGCAAGGACTGAAGCTTTCTTT	CASSVVGGARTEAFF
NA	TRBV5-1	TRBJ2-2	NA	TGCGCCAGCAGCTTGCGCCCGGGGTCCGGGGAGCTGTTTTTT	CASSLRPGSGELFF
NA	TRBV7-2	TRBJ2-7	TRBD2	TGTGCCAGCAGCTCGACTAGCGGGGCTAGCTCCTACGAGCAGTACTTC	CASSSTSGASSYEQYF
NA	TRBV2	TRBJ1-3	NA	TGTGCCAGCAGTGAAAGAGGGCTACGCTCTGGAAACACCATATATTTT	CASSERGLRSGNTIYF
NA	TRBV25-1	TRBJ2-1	NA	TGTGCCAGCAGTGAGTCGGGGGTTAACTACAATGAGCAGTTCTTC	CASSESGVNYNEQFF
NA	TRBV12-2	TRBJ1-5	NA	TGTGCAAGTCGCTTAGGTTTAGCTGGACTCAGTCCTCTTCAGCCCCAGCATTTT	CASRLGLAGLSPLQPQHF
NA	TRBV4-1	TRBJ2-3	NA	TGCGCCAGCAGCCAAGATGGCAGCCTGAGGGCAGATACGCAGTATTTT	CASSQDGSLRADTQYF
NA	TRBV7-2	TRBJ2-3	TRBD2	TGTGCCAGCAGCCTCCTAGCGGGAGCGGTCACAGATACGCAGTATTTT	CASSLLAGAVTDTQYF
few	TRBV2	TRBJ1-1	NA	TGTGCCAGCAGTGAAGTGGCAGGGAAGGTCACTGAAGCTTTCTTT	CASSEVAGKVTEAFF
NA	TRBV27	TRBJ2-7	TRBD1	TGTGCCAGCAGTTATAAAGGACCGGACAGGGGGCTTTCCTACGAGCAGTACTTC	CASSYKGPDRGLSYEQYF
NA	TRBV29-1	TRBJ2-5	NA	TGCAGCGTTGAACCTGTGTCCCAAGAGACCCAGTACTTC	CSVEPVSQETQYF
few	TRBV6-5	TRBJ1-2	NA	TGTGCCAGCAGTTACTCGACAGGCCTTACTAACTATGGCTACACCTTC	CASSYSTGLTNYGYTF
once	TRBV5-4	TRBJ2-3	TRBD2	TGTGCCAGCAGCTCTCCGGGGGCTAGCGGGAGTTCGGATACGCAGTATTTT	CASSSPGASGSSDTQYF
NA	TRBV19	TRBJ2-1	TRBD2	TGTGCCAGTAGTATTGTCGGGGGGGGTCCCTACAATGAGCAGTTCTTC	CASSIVGGGPYNEQFF
NA	TRBV7-8	TRBJ1-5	NA	TGTGCCAGCAGCTTCAGTGGTAGCAATCAGCCCCAGCATTTT	CASSFSGSNQPQHF
NA	TRBV4-1	TRBJ1-4	NA	TGCGCCAGCAGCCAAGATAATGCCCCGGGGGGAGGCCAGGGTCGAGAAAAACTGTTTTTT	CASSQDNAPGGGQGREKLFF
NA	TRBV7-2	TRBJ2-1	NA	TGTGCCAGCAGCTTTCAACTTAGCTCCTACAATGAGCAGTTCTTC	CASSFQLSSYNEQFF
NA	TRBV5-6	TRBJ1-6	NA	TGTGCCAGCAGCCCAGACAGCCATAATTCACCCCTCCACTTT	CASSPDSHNSPLHF
NA	TRBV30	TRBJ1-3	NA	TGTGCCTGGAGTGCCAAGACAGGCCTCTCTGGAAACACCATATATTTT	CAWSAKTGLSGNTIYF
NA	TRBV5-6	TRBJ2-1	TRBD2	TGTGCCAGCAGCCCCCGGACTAGCGGGAGGGTCTCCTACAATGAGCAGTTCTTC	CASSPRTSGRVSYNEQFF
NA	TRBV19	TRBJ1-2	NA	TGTGCCAGTAGTATAGGGGACTCCCGGGAAGGCTACACCTTC	CASSIGDSREGYTF
NA	TRBV28	TRBJ2-1	NA	TGTGCCAGCAGTCACACCACCGGGACAAACAATGAGCAGTTCTTC	CASSHTTGTNNEQFF
NA	TRBV7-2	TRBJ1-2	NA	TGTGCCAGCAGCTTAGATCATCGGGATGGCTACACCTTC	CASSLDHRDGYTF
few	TRBV27	TRBJ2-7	TRBD2	TGTGCCAGCAGTTTATTTCCGACTAGCGGGAGTATAAGCGAGCAGTACTTC	CASSLFPTSGSISEQYF
NA	TRBV2	TRBJ2-7	NA	TGTGCCAGCAGCCCAGGGTGGGACTACGAGCAGTACTTC	CASSPGWDYEQYF
once	TRBV25-1	TRBJ1-4	NA	TGTGCCAGCAGTAACAGGGCGGCTAATGAAAAACTGTTTTTT	CASSNRAANEKLFF
NA	TRBV9	TRBJ2-7	TRBD1	TGTGCCAGCAGCCCTGGGACAGGGCTCAACGAGCAGTACTTC	CASSPGTGLNEQYF
few	TRBV5-1	TRBJ2-3	TRBD1	TGCGCCAGCAGCTTAGGCGCGACAGGGTGGGGCACAGATACGCAGTATTTT	CASSLGATGWGTDTQYF
NA	TRBV7-8	TRBJ2-7	TRBD2	TGTGCCAGCAGCCCCCGTCGAGGAGGAACAGCGGGAGCTCAGTACTTC	CASSPRRGGTAGAQYF
NA	TRBV7-3	TRBJ2-2	TRBD2	TGTGCCAGCAGCTCCGGTAGACTAGCGGGAGCGAGCGGGGAGCTGTTTTTT	CASSSGRLAGASGELFF
NA	TRBV18	TRBJ1-3	NA	TGTGCCAGCTCACCTTTGGGGCAACTTGGTAGTATCAACACCATATATTTT	CASSPLGQLGSINTIYF
once	TRBV6-6	TRBJ1-1	NA	TGTGCCAGCAGTTACGACATCGGTACTGAAGCTTTCTTT	CASSYDIGTEAFF
NA	TRBV19	TRBJ2-7	TRBD1	TGTGCCAGTAGTAACCCCGGGACAGGGAACTCCGAGCAGTACTTC	CASSNPGTGNSEQYF
NA	TRBV5-8	TRBJ2-5	NA	TGTGCCAGCAGTTCTCTAGTGATAAAGACCCAGTACTTC	CASSSLVIKTQYF